A single sample gave rise to the 26 T cell receptor beta chains below, sequenced in a study of cytomegalovirus exposure and HLA in healthy donors. The PCR used 60 Vbeta and 13 Jbeta primers. Profiled with immunoSEQ multiplex PCR; TCRdb holds only in-frame clones, not every one. The sample records 150,000 to 200,000 clones, roughly 80% being singletons. Sequencing used PBMCs. Receptors were obtained from a female donor in good health and CMV-seronegative.

The V and J genes are TRBV27 and TRBJ1-6; 7 bases are shared with TRBD1. This CDR3 region has 14 residues. J gave up 11 bases and V 7 bases, and 11 bases lay outside the gene matches. Germline CDR1 is MNHEY and CDR2 is SMNVEV (reference sequence). The CDR3 protein is CASTLTGENAPLHF. As DNA, the CDR3 is TGTGCCAGCACCTTAACAGGGGAGAATGCACCCCTCCACTTT.

The V gene is TRBV4-1, the J gene TRBJ1-1, with TRBD1 identical over 8 bases. With V trimmed by 3 bases and J by 7 bases, 16 bases remained unmatched. There are 17 residues in the CDR3. CDR1 is MGHRA, CDR2 YSYEKL, per germline. The CDR3 DNA follows: TGCGCCAGCAGCCACGAATATTCCCAGGGGGCGCCGAATGAAGCTTTCTTT. Translated, it gives CASSHEYSQGAPNEAFF.

CDR3 sequence reads: CASSSWTGLYGYTF. The CDR3 nucleotides are TGTGCCAGCAGTTCCTGGACAGGCCTCTATGGCTACACCTTC. This chain joins TRBV28 and TRBJ1-2; 7 nucleotides agree with TRBD1. Trimming removed 4 bases from V and 4 bases from J; junction bases left unmatched: 6. The CDR3 has 14 residues. Germline CDR1 reads MDHEN; CDR2 reads SYDVKM.

This clone was observed at least ten times. The V and J genes are TRBV29-1 and TRBJ1-1, with TRBD1 matching over 7 bases. Germline CDR1 and CDR2: SQVTM and ANQGSEA. The CDR3 totals 13 residues. The V and J ends lost 7 bases and 0 bases, in that order; junction bases with no gene match: 5. The CDR3 region has the DNA TGCAGCGCCAGACAGGGTCTGAACACTGAAGCTTTCTTT. As protein: CSARQGLNTEAFF.

This sequence joins TRBV10-1 and TRBJ1-1; D not certain. V lost 0 bases to trimming and J lost 5 bases, with 7 bases between them. Germline values: CDR1 WNHNN, CDR2 SYGVQD (reference sequence). This CDR3 has 13 residues. The CDR3 bases are TGCGCCAGCAGTGAGTCTGGAGGTACTGAAGCTTTCTTT. This encodes CASSESGGTEAFF.

This clone was found a few times. The chain carries TRBV28 and TRBJ2-7; 11 bases fit TRBD1. The germline gives CDR1 MDHEN, CDR2 SYDVKM. The CDR3 loop spans 15 amino acids. V lost 5 bases and J lost 5; bases outside the gene matches: 8. The CDR3 coding sequence is TGTGCCAGCAGTCTCCAGGGACAGGGGGTCAACGAGCAGTACTTC. Translation gives CASSLQGQGVNEQYF.

The rearrangement links TRBV4-3 to TRBJ1-5, with D unclear. V was pared by 0 bases and J by 7 bases, with 19 bases between. CDR3 length: 17 residues. The germline V gene encodes CDR1 LGHNA and CDR2 YSLEER. CDR3 nucleotides: TGCGCCAGCAGCCAAGATTTGGGGAGATCGTCGGGCCAGCCCCAGCATTTT. This encodes CASSQDLGRSSGQPQHF.

V and J are TRBV21-1 and TRBJ1-2. TRBV21-1 is labeled a pseudogene. This CDR3 has 12 amino acids. CDR3 sequence reads: CASSRGNYGYTF. The CDR3 region has the DNA TGTGCCAGCAGCCGGGGGAACTATGGCTACACCTTC.

The V call is TRBV4-1, the J call TRBJ1-6; 7 bases are a match to TRBD1. Looked up from germline, CDR1 is MGHRA and CDR2 is YSYEKL. The V segment lost 4 bases and the J segment 5 bases; nucleotides outside the gene matches: 5. The CDR3 loop spans 15 amino acids. The CDR3 DNA is TGCGCCAGCAGCCCCCCCGACAGGGATAATTCACCCCTCCACTTT. This translates into CASSPPDRDNSPLHF.

J is TRBJ1-5 and V is TRBV19; TRBD1 might be the D (5 bases). Germline V CDR1 and CDR2: LNHDA, SQIVND (reference sequence). The CDR3 totals 14 residues. V was trimmed by 2 bases and J by 4 bases, leaving 9 bases between them. Here the CDR3 reads CASSIRRGNQPQHF. Here the CDR3 DNA reads TGTGCCAGTAGTATAAGACGGGGGAATCAGCCCCAGCATTTT.

The chain couples TRBV15 to TRBJ1-4; no reliable D call. Trimming took off 0 bases at V and 5 bases at J, with 10 bases between the two ends. Germline V lookup: CDR1 LNHNV, CDR2 YYDKDF (reference sequence). The CDR3 is 15 amino acids. The CDR3 nucleotides read TGTGCCACCAGCAGAGATCTACAGCCGAATGAAAAACTGTTTTTT. Translated: CATSRDLQPNEKLFF.

This chain connects TRBV19 to TRBJ2-3; 7 bases line up with TRBD2. CDR1 is LNHDA, CDR2 SQIVND, per germline (reference sequence). The CDR3 is 13 amino acids. V lost 3 bases, J lost 6 bases, and 3 bases stayed unmatched. CDR3 DNA sequence: TGTGCCAGTAGTATCCCTAGCGGTGATACGCAGTATTTT. This gives the protein CASSIPSGDTQYF.

This rearrangement joins TRBV7-2 to TRBJ2-7, with 9 bases identical to TRBD1. This CDR3 comprises 13 residues. In germline, CDR1 is SGHTA, CDR2 FQGNSA. Unmatched junction bases numbered 5, after V lost 5 bases and J lost 6 bases. The CDR3 nucleotides read TGTGCCAGCAGCCGGGACAGGGAGGGCGAGCAGTACTTC. Its protein is CASSRDREGEQYF.

The J gene is TRBJ2-3, the V gene TRBV28, with 12 nucleotides matching TRBD2. V dropped 5 bases and J dropped 4; count of bases not matched to a gene: 16. CDR1 is MDHEN and CDR2 is SYDVKM in the germline V gene. The CDR3 consists of 19 residues. CDR3: CASSGRLAGVNKLADTQYF. The CDR3 coding sequence is TGTGCCAGCAGTGGACGACTAGCGGGAGTAAATAAACTCGCAGATACGCAGTATTTT.

The rearrangement joins TRBV7-9 to TRBJ1-2; the D gene is possibly TRBD1 (5 bases). V was clipped by 5 bases and J by 6 bases, with 13 bases between them. Germline V lookup: CDR1 SEHNR, CDR2 FQNEAQ (reference sequence). The CDR3 is 13 amino acids. The CDR3 region has the DNA TGTGCCAGCAGCCGGGGGGGTTCGGATGGCTACACCTTC. This gives the protein CASSRGGSDGYTF.

This chain links TRBV5-8 with TRBJ1-1; D ambiguous. Trimming took 3 bases from V and 0 from J, leaving 9 bases between them. In germline, CDR1 is SGHTS, CDR2 YDEGEE. The CDR3 runs to 14 residues. The CDR3 sequence: CASSSLTVNTEAFF. CDR3 coding DNA: TGTGCCAGCAGCTCTCTCACAGTGAACACTGAAGCTTTCTTT.

Turning to this clone: The same CDR3 arises from other DNA sequences in this sample as well. The chain is built from TRBV28 and TRBJ1-1; D possibly corresponds to TRBD1 (5 bases). Germline lookup yields CDR1 MDHEN and CDR2 SYDVKM. Trimming cost V 3 bases and J 0 bases, with 8 bases left between them. This CDR3 comprises 14 residues. The CDR3 DNA follows: TGTGCCAGCAGTTTGCGACAGATGAACACTGAAGCTTTCTTT. Amino acids: CASSLRQMNTEAFF. Full variable domain (missing parts from reference TRBV28 and TRBJ1-1): DVKVTQSSRYLVKRTGEKVFLECVQDMDHENMFWYRQDPGLGLRLIYFSYDVKMKEKGDIPEGYSVSREKKERFSLILESASTNQTSMYLCASSLRQMNTEAFFGQGTRLTVV.

The chain recombines TRBV21-1 with TRBJ2-7; the tabulated D call, TRBD1, remains unverified against the DNA. TRBV21-1 is recorded as a pseudogene. The CDR3 has 14 amino acids. CDR3 DNA sequence: TGTGCCAGCAGCAAAATGGGGACAGGTTGCGAGCAGTACTTC. Translation gives CASSKMGTGCEQYF.

This chain connects TRBV29-1 to TRBJ1-5; no definite D call. This CDR3 comprises 14 residues. Germline-derived CDR1 and CDR2 are SQVTM and ANQGSEA. V lost 0 bases and J lost 7, with 13 bases in between. The CDR3 DNA reads as TGCAGCGTTGAAGACGGAGAACCGGGGCAGCCCCAGCATTTT. Its protein product is CSVEDGEPGQPQHF. The full variable domain, its missing parts supplied by reference TRBV29-1 and TRBJ1-5, is SAVISQKPSRDICQRGTSLTIQCQVDSQVTMMFWYRQQPGQSLTLIATANQGSEATYESGFVIDKFPISRPNLTFSTLTVSNMSPEDSSIYLCSVEDGEPGQPQHFGDGTRLSIL.

The chain links TRBV4-3 to TRBJ1-4; D is undetermined. The germline V and J ends were trimmed by 0 bases and 10 bases, with 21 bases remaining between them. Germline loops: CDR1 LGHNA, CDR2 YSLEER. The CDR3 totals 17 residues. This CDR3 reads CASSQDFVVDGEGKLFF. The CDR3 DNA follows: TGCGCCAGCAGCCAAGATTTTGTTGTAGACGGGGAAGGAAAACTGTTTTTT.

The rearrangement joins TRBV5-4 to TRBJ2-5; D perhaps matches TRBD2 (6 bases). In germline, CDR1 is SGHNT, CDR2 YYREEE (reference sequence). V shed 1 base and J shed 2 bases, with 15 bases lying between them. The CDR3 is 16 amino acids. The CDR3 nucleotides are TGTGCCAGCAGCTTGTCGACCGGGACTTTTCAAGAGACCCAGTACTTC. This encodes CASSLSTGTFQETQYF. Using reference TRBV5-4 and TRBJ2-5 for the parts outside the CDR3, the full variable domain is ETGVTQSPTHLIKTRGQQVTLRCSSQSGHNTVSWYQQALGQGPQFIFQYYREEENGRGNFPPRFSGLQFPNYSSELNVNALELDDSALYLCASSLSTGTFQETQYFGPGTRLLVL.

A few counts support this clone. V and J are TRBV15 and TRBJ1-2, with 9 nucleotides matching TRBD1. CDR1 is LNHNV, CDR2 YYDKDF, per germline (reference sequence). The V gene end was trimmed by 0 bases and the J gene end by 6 bases; junction bases not matched to a gene: 8. The CDR3 extends over 16 amino acids. The CDR3, as DNA: TGTGCCACCAGCAGAGACGATATGACAGGGGGTGATGGCTACACCTTC. This translates into CATSRDDMTGGDGYTF.

This clone was observed a few times. The V and J genes are TRBV6-5 and TRBJ2-5, with TRBD2 matching 14 bases. Judging by the DNA end, TRBJ2-7 fits better; the J call may be wrong. The V gene's germline CDR1 is MNHEY and CDR2 SVGAGI. The CDR3 length is 15 residues. Here the CDR3 reads CASSYSTSGGAEQYF. CDR3 sequence (DNA): TGTGCCAGCAGTTACTCGACTAGCGGGGGGGCCGAGCAGTACTTC.

The genes are TRBV2 and TRBJ2-3; 9 bases match TRBD2. Trimming cost V 6 bases and J 0 bases; bases outside gene matches: 4. The CDR3 spans 15 residues. Germline values: CDR1 SNHLY, CDR2 FYNNEI. The CDR3 region is CASRRLAASTDTQYF. The CDR3 bases are TGTGCCAGCAGGAGACTAGCGGCTAGCACAGATACGCAGTATTTT.

This clone showed up just once. This chain uses TRBV28 with TRBJ1-5; weak D call: TRBD1 (6 bases). CDR1 MDHEN and CDR2 SYDVKM come from the germline V gene. The CDR3 consists of 15 residues. The V end was cut by 6 bases, the J end by 3 bases, with 15 bases between. The CDR3 DNA is TGTGCCAGCAGCCCCATCGACAGGAACAATCAGCCCCAGCATTTT. Encoded protein: CASSPIDRNNQPQHF.

For the CDR3, the DNA is TGTGCCAGCAGTTACGGACTAGCCAATGAGCAGTTCTTC. This codes for CASSYGLANEQFF. The chain links TRBV6-5 to TRBJ2-1; 8 nucleotides match TRBD2. This CDR3 spans 13 amino acids. Unmatched junction bases numbered 0, after V lost 2 bases and J lost 6 bases. Germline V gene data show CDR1 as MNHEY and CDR2 as SVGAGI.